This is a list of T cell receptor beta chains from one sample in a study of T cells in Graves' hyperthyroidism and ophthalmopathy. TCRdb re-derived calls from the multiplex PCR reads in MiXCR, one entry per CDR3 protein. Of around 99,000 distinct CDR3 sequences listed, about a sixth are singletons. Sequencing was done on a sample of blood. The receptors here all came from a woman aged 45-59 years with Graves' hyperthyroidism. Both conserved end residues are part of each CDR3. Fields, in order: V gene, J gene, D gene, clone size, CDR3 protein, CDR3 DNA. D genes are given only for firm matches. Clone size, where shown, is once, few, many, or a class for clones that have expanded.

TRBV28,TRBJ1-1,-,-,CASSFSSASAFF,TGTGCCAGCAGTTTCTCGTCAGCATCGGCTTTCTTT
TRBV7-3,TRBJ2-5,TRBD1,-,CASSSFPGTGGFKPYQETQYF,TGTGCCAGCAGCTCGTTCCCCGGGACAGGGGGCTTTAAACCGTACCAAGAGACCCAGTACTTC
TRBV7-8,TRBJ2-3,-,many,CASSLSVSSVRTDTQYF,TGTGCCAGCAGCTTAAGCGTTTCCAGCGTTCGGACAGATACGCAGTATTTT
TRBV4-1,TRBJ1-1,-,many,CASSPRIVNTEAFF,TGCGCCAGCAGCCCGCGGATAGTGAACACTGAAGCTTTCTTT
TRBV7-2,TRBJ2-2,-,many,CASSHYTNTGELFF,TGTGCCAGCAGCCACTATACGAACACCGGGGAGCTGTTTTTT
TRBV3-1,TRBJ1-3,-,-,CASSQDSRSQGKIGNTIYF,TGTGCCAGCAGCCAAGATTCCCGATCACAGGGAAAGATAGGAAACACCATATATTTT
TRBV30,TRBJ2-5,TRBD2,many,CAWSPGGKETQYF,TGTGCCTGGAGCCCGGGGGGGAAAGAGACCCAGTACTTC
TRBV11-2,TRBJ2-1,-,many,CASGEGLSRYEQFF,TGTGCCAGCGGGGAAGGGTTATCGCGCTATGAGCAGTTCTTC
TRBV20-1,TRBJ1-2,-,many,CSARKDYGYTF,TGCAGTGCTAGAAAGGACTATGGCTACACCTTC
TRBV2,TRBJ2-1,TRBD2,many,CASSELAGVNEQFF,TGTGCCAGCAGTGAACTAGCGGGGGTCAATGAGCAGTTCTTC
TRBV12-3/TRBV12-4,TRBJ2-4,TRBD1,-,CASSSDRGENIQYF,TGTGCCAGCAGTTCAGACAGGGGCGAAAACATTCAGTACTTC
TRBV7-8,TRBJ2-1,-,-,CASSQGVDNEQFF,TGTGCCAGCAGCCAGGGCGTCGACAATGAGCAGTTCTTC
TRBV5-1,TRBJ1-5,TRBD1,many,CASSRSGGSQPQHF,TGCGCCAGCAGCCGATCAGGGGGCAGTCAGCCCCAGCATTTT
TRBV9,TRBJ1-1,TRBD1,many,CASSAGGFAEAFF,TGTGCCAGCAGCGCAGGGGGTTTTGCTGAAGCTTTCTTT
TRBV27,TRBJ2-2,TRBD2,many,CASSPPPYAGGTAGELFF,TGTGCCAGCAGTCCACCTCCATACGCGGGAGGGACGGCCGGGGAGCTGTTTTTT
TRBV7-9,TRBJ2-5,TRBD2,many,CASSLVAGVETQYF,TGTGCCAGCAGCTTAGTGGCGGGAGTGGAGACCCAGTACTTC
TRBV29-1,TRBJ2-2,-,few,CSVEANGGELFF,TGCAGCGTTGAAGCTAACGGCGGGGAGCTGTTTTTT
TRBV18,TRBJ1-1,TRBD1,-,CASSLGQGARGTEAFF,TGTGCCAGCTCACTGGGACAGGGGGCCCGTGGAACTGAAGCTTTCTTT
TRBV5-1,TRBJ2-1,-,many,CASSLVGDGRNEQFF,TGCGCCAGCAGCTTGGTCGGGGACGGCCGAAATGAGCAGTTCTTC
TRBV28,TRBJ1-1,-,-,CASSKGGRGTEAFF,TGTGCCAGCAGTAAAGGCGGACGAGGGACTGAAGCTTTCTTT
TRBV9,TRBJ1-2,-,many,CASSPYGNYGYTF,TGTGCCAGCAGCCCCTACGGCAACTATGGCTACACCTTC
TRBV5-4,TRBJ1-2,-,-,CASSPKGAFYGYTF,TGTGCCAGCAGCCCCAAAGGGGCCTTCTATGGCTACACCTTC
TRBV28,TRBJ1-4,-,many,CASSPWTATNEKLFF,TGTGCCAGCAGTCCTTGGACAGCAACTAATGAAAAACTGTTTTTT
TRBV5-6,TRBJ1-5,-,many,CASSLGPDTNQPQHF,TGTGCCAGCAGCTTGGGCCCTGATACAAATCAGCCCCAGCATTTT
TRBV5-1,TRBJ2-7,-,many,CASSRTPAGSYEQYF,TGCGCCAGCAGCAGGACCCCGGCGGGCTCCTACGAGCAGTACTTC
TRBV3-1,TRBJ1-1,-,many,CASSQGQGGMNTEAFF,TGTGCCAGCAGCCAAGGGCAGGGAGGGATGAACACTGAAGCTTTCTTT
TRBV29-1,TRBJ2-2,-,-,CSVPGLVPGELFF,TGCAGCGTACCCGGGTTGGTACCCGGGGAGCTGTTTTTT
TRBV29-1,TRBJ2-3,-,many,CSVDPPFAGKTDTQYF,TGCAGCGTTGACCCCCCGTTTGCGGGAAAGACAGATACGCAGTATTTT
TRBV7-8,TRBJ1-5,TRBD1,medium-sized,CASSFSTGVQPQHF,TGTGCCAGCAGCTTCTCCACAGGGGTCCAGCCCCAGCATTTT
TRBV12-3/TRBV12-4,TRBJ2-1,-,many,CASSASGLGGEQFF,TGTGCCAGCAGTGCCTCTGGACTTGGCGGGGAGCAGTTCTTC
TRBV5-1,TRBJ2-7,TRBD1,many,CASGIYRGSYEQYF,TGCGCCAGCGGGATCTACAGGGGATCCTACGAGCAGTACTTC